This entry features one TCR beta chain sequence. These data originate in a study of T cell clones after liver transplantation. Study-level information: Immunosuppression withdrawal was tried within 2 years after liver transplantation in this trial. Apart from three HCV-positive recipients, transplants were for non-autoimmune, non-viral reasons.

The assay was immunoSEQ multiplex PCR, and TCRdb's table has in-frame clones only and misses some. Of tens of thousands of clones listed, 92% were seen once; the top ten hold over 0.9%. This TCR was recovered from a human patient who received a liver transplant. T cells may partly derive from the graft donor. The source material was CD4+ T cells from blood, sampled less than 27 months after liver transplant.

CDR3 protein: CASRPQVSYNEQFF. In DNA form, the CDR3 reads TGTGCCAGTAGGCCCCAAGTCTCCTACAATGAGCAGTTCTTC. The V and J genes are TRBV19 and TRBJ2-1; D is undetermined. CDR3 length: 14 residues. Germline V gene sequence: CDR1 LNHDA, CDR2 SQIVND (reference sequence). Between the trimmed V and J ends, which lost 6 bases and 0 bases, there was a span of 9 bases.